Sequencing of this TCR beta chain was carried out in a study of early T cells in non-severe SARS-CoV-2 infection. This clonotype was detected many times. Individual cDNA molecules received unique molecular identifiers. TCRdb fed the 5' RACE reads into MiXCR, producing one record per CDR3 protein. The sample holds 110,000 or so distinct CDR3 sequences, roughly 12% seen once. The specimen was whole blood. This receptor was obtained from an adult who was a healthcare worker with PCR-confirmed SARS-CoV-2 infection or an uninfected control (not recorded which).

The chain's CDR3 is CAIGPGGYTF. CDR3 sequence (DNA): TGTGCCATCGGGCCCGGGGGCTACACCTTC. The chain is built from TRBV11-1 and TRBJ1-2; no clear D. V was pared by 10 bases and J by 8 bases, with 11 bases between. CDR3 length equals 10 residues. The germline V gene encodes CDR1 SGHAT and CDR2 FQDESV (reference sequence).